The 20 T cell receptor beta chains given below trace back to one sample, sequenced in a study of T-cell reconstitution after alpha-beta-depleted transplantation in children. Unique molecular identifiers were built into the TCRbeta library. Each CDR3 protein gets one entry after TCRdb re-called the PCR reads with MiXCR. This sample carries fewer than 550,000 distinct CDR3 sequences, approximately 10% of them seen once, and the ten largest clones take about 14%. Sequenced material: PBMCs, mostly from graft donor cells, taken 180 days after TCRalphabeta/CD19-depleted stem cell transplant. All receptors come from a female patient aged 2-9 years who had a stem cell transplant for aplastic anemia, so the T cells may come from the graft donor.

This rearrangement joins TRBV4-1 to TRBJ2-4; D is possibly TRBD2 (5 bases). The CDR3 runs to 15 residues. V shed 5 bases and J shed 1 base, with 12 bases lying between them. The germline gives CDR1 MGHRA, CDR2 YSYEKL. This chain's CDR3 is CASSGAGVAKNIQYF. The CDR3 region has the DNA TGCGCCAGCAGCGGCGCCGGGGTTGCCAAAAACATTCAGTACTTC.

This clonotype was observed a few times. J is TRBJ1-1 and V is TRBV18; D is possibly TRBD1 (5 bases). There are 14 residues in the CDR3. The germline V gene encodes CDR1 KGHSH and CDR2 LQKENI. V gave up 6 bases and J gave up 5 bases, with 16 bases separating them. CDR3 loop: CASSGAGLATEAFF. CDR3 sequence (DNA): TGTGCCAGCTCTGGGGCAGGTTTGGCAACTGAAGCTTTCTTT.

This chain connects TRBV20-1 to TRBJ1-4; tentative D call: TRBD1 (5 bases). V gave up 3 bases and J gave up 12 bases, with 14 bases separating them. The CDR3 runs to 12 residues. Germline CDR1 DFQATT, CDR2 SNEGSKA (reference sequence). The DNA of the CDR3 is TGCAGTGCTAGTGGGACCCGGGGGGAACTGTTTTTT. Protein: CSASGTRGELFF.

The CDR3 coding sequence is TGTGCCAGCAGCCCCCTGACAGGGAGGGTTTCACCCCTCCACTTT. Translated: CASSPLTGRVSPLHF. The chain carries TRBV11-2 and TRBJ1-6; 7 positions match TRBD1. V gave up 5 bases and J gave up 9 bases; unmatched junction bases: 10. The CDR3 spans 15 residues. Germline V gene sequence: CDR1 SGHAT, CDR2 FQNNGV.

This chain uses TRBV29-1 with TRBJ1-1, with no clear D. V shed 4 bases and J shed 2 bases, with 11 bases lying between them. The CDR3 contains 13 residues. Germline assignment: CDR1 SQVTM and CDR2 ANQGSEA. The DNA of the CDR3 is TGCAGCGTTGGGCAACTTCCTAACACTGAAGCTTTCTTT. Translated, it gives CSVGQLPNTEAFF.

The rearrangement uses TRBV5-1 and TRBJ2-2; no clear D. Trimming pared 2 bases from V and 8 bases from J, leaving 16 bases between. This CDR3 has 15 amino acids. Germline V lookup: CDR1 SGHRS, CDR2 YFSETQ. The CDR3 loop is CASSFQLFLPGELFF. CDR3 bases: TGCGCCAGCAGCTTTCAGTTATTCCTACCGGGGGAGCTGTTTTTT.

This clonotype was recorded a few times. The chain uses TRBV15 and TRBJ1-1; D ambiguous. The V and J ends lost 3 bases and 3 bases respectively, with 14 bases between them. Germline CDR1 LNHNV, CDR2 YYDKDF (reference sequence). This CDR3 spans 15 amino acids. This CDR3 reads CATSSGSVGDTEAFF. The CDR3 DNA reads TGTGCCACCAGCAGTGGAAGCGTCGGGGACACTGAAGCTTTCTTT.

This clonotype was found a few times. The V and J genes are TRBV27 and TRBJ2-5, with D perhaps matching TRBD1 (5 bases). Trimming removed 2 bases from V and 0 bases from J, with 16 bases in between. The CDR3 sequence is 17 residues long. Germline V gene sequence: CDR1 MNHEY, CDR2 SMNVEV (reference sequence). The CDR3, as DNA: TGTGCCAGCAGTTTAACTTACAGGCTTTGGTACCAAGAGACCCAGTACTTC. Residues: CASSLTYRLWYQETQYF.

This clonotype was seen a single time. The chain employs TRBV7-3 and TRBJ2-7; 9 bases line up with TRBD1. The CDR3 contains 13 residues. The V and J ends lost 4 bases and 3 bases, in that order; junction bases with no gene match: 1. Germline assignment: CDR1 SGHTA and CDR2 FQGTGA. This chain's CDR3 is CASSWDRDYEQYF. DNA for the CDR3: TGTGCCAGCAGCTGGGACAGGGACTACGAGCAGTACTTC.

This clonotype was observed many times. The rearrangement links TRBV6-5 to TRBJ1-1; D gene ambiguous. Germline V gene data show CDR1 as MNHEY and CDR2 as SVGAGI. The CDR3 covers 15 residues. Trimming shortened V by 1 base and J by 3 bases, and 12 bases separated the two germline ends. DNA for the CDR3: TGTGCCAGCAGTTACTATTGGGCTGTGGACACTGAAGCTTTCTTT. This translates into CASSYYWAVDTEAFF.

This clonotype was recorded once. V usage is TRBV9 and J usage is TRBJ2-6; 12 bases align to TRBD2. Germline V gene sequence: CDR1 SGDLS, CDR2 YYNGEE. After removal of 3 bases from V and 11 bases from J, the junction contained 9 bases not matched to a gene. The CDR3 loop spans 16 amino acids. CDR3 sequence reads: CASSESLAGGPHVLTF. CDR3 DNA: TGTGCCAGCAGCGAGTCCCTAGCGGGAGGGCCCCACGTCCTGACTTTC.

This clonotype was seen repeatedly, ten times or more. The CDR3 DNA sequence: TGCAGTGCTAGAGGGGTTCATAGCTCCTACGAGCAGTACTTC. This sequence encodes CSARGVHSSYEQYF. V gene TRBV20-1 combines with J gene TRBJ2-7; no definite D call. V was trimmed by 1 base and J by 0 bases, leaving 10 bases between them. Germline CDR1 and CDR2: DFQATT and SNEGSKA (reference sequence). This CDR3 has 14 residues.

This clonotype came up a few times. The chain is built from TRBV10-3 and TRBJ1-4; D perhaps matches TRBD1 (5 bases). Germline CDR1 reads ENHRY; CDR2 reads SYGVKD. The CDR3 is made up of 14 amino acids. V was cut by 3 bases and J by 3 bases, with 8 bases left in between. The CDR3 DNA follows: TGTGCCATCAGTGACTCAGGGTCTAATGAAAAACTGTTTTTT. Encoded protein: CAISDSGSNEKLFF.

This clonotype was detected only a few times. The CDR3 spells CASSTRTSDQETQYF. CDR3 sequence (DNA): TGTGCCAGTAGTACAAGGACTAGCGACCAAGAGACCCAGTACTTC. This chain links TRBV19 with TRBJ2-5, with TRBD2 matching over 9 bases. Per germline, CDR1 LNHDA and CDR2 SQIVND (reference sequence). Trimming cost V 4 bases and J 0 bases; bases outside gene matches: 3. This CDR3 is 15 amino acids long.

This clonotype was observed a handful of times. The chain couples TRBV20-1 to TRBJ2-2; 9 positions agree with TRBD2. Germline V CDR1 and CDR2: DFQATT, SNEGSKA (reference sequence). The CDR3 runs to 19 residues. The V gene end was trimmed by 6 bases and the J gene end by 1 base; junction bases not matched to a gene: 18. As DNA, the CDR3 is TGCAGTGCGGCCCTCGCTTATGGCGGGAGGGGTATGAACACCGGGGAGCTGTTTTTT. This codes for CSAALAYGGRGMNTGELFF.

This clonotype has just one count. J is TRBJ2-7 and V is TRBV7-2; tentative D call: TRBD2 (5 bases). The CDR3 has 12 residues. Germline values: CDR1 SGHTA, CDR2 FQGNSA. V lost 7 bases, J lost 6 bases, and 13 bases lay in between. CDR3 DNA: TGTGCCAGCATCTTCGGGGATTCCGAGCAGTACTTC. Encoded protein: CASIFGDSEQYF.

This clonotype was picked up many times. V usage is TRBV28 and J usage is TRBJ2-7; no clear D. CDR3 length: 14 residues. The ends were cut back, 6 bases at V and 4 bases at J, with 16 bases in the middle. Germline lookup yields CDR1 MDHEN and CDR2 SYDVKM. The CDR3 loop reads CASRKRLTQYEQYF. CDR3 sequence (DNA): TGTGCCAGCAGGAAGAGGCTGACACAATACGAGCAGTACTTC.

This clonotype was detected only a few times. The chain recombines TRBV10-2 with TRBJ2-1; D is undetermined. The V gene lost 2 bases and the J gene lost 9 bases, with 8 bases spanning the gap. The V gene's germline CDR1 is WSHSY and CDR2 SAAADI. The CDR3 sequence is 12 residues long. CDR3: CASSELGGEQFF. DNA for the CDR3: TGCGCCAGCAGTGAGCTAGGCGGTGAGCAGTTCTTC.

This clonotype was counted only a few times. The rearrangement uses TRBV12-3 or TRBV12-4 and TRBJ2-7; 8 bases match TRBD2. V was pared by 6 bases and J by 7 bases, with 8 bases of the junction left unmatched. The CDR3 contains 13 residues. CDR3 region: CASSPSGLGEQYV. The CDR3 DNA reads TGTGCCAGCAGCCCTAGCGGGTTGGGTGAGCAGTACGTC.

This clonotype was recorded a few times. The genes are TRBV12-5 and TRBJ2-5; D unresolved. Germline V gene lookup returns CDR1 LGHNT and CDR2 FRNRAP. This CDR3 comprises 14 residues. Trimming cost V 6 bases and J 0 bases, with 11 bases left between them. The CDR3 nucleotides read TGTGCTAGTGGGGAAAGAGAGTACCAAGAGACCCAGTACTTC. Protein product: CASGEREYQETQYF.